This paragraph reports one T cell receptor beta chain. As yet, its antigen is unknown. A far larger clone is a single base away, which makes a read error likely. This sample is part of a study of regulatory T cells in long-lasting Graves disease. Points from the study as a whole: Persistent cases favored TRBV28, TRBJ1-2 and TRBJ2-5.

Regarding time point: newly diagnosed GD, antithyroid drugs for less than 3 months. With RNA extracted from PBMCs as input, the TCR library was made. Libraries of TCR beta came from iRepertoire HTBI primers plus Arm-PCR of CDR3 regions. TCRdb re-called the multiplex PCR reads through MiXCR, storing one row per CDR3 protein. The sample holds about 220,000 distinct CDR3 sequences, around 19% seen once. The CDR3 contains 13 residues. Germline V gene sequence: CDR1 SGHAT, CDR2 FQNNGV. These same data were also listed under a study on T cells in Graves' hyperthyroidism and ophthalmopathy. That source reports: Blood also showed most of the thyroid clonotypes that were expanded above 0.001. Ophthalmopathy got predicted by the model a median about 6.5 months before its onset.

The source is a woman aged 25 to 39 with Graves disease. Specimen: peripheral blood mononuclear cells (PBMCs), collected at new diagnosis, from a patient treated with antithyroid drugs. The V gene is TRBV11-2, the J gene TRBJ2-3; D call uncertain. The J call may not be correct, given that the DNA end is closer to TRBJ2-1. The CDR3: CASSLVQYNKQFF. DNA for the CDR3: TGTGCCAGCAGCTTAGTACAGTACAATAAGCAGTTCTTC.